The next 23 T cell receptor beta chains were all read from a single sample in a study of regulatory T cells in long-lasting Graves disease listed by TCRdb under 2021. The method behind the library was multiplex PCR. TCRdb shows the sequencer as Illumina HiSeq 4000. TCR beta libraries were built with iRepertoire HTBI primers and Arm-PCR amplification of CDR3 regions. TCRdb reprocessed the public reads (quality trimming at Q25 with fastp, clone calling with MiXCR) and kept in-frame beta chains. Rows with a matching CDR3 protein are joined into one entry that keeps the most common DNA and genes. For this sample there are almost 350,000 distinct CDR3 sequences; roughly 21% appear just once. The ten largest clones take up just under 30% of the sample. The intended sense of this specimen's time point label: persistent/refractory GD, antithyroid drugs over 5 years with positive TRAb. For both TCR sequencing and RNA sequencing, RNA was extracted from PBMCs using TRIzol.

Material: peripheral blood mononuclear cells (PBMCs), obtained when the disease was refractory, from a patient treated with antithyroid drugs. Receptors originate from a female donor with Graves disease.

This clonotype was observed a handful of times. Without the conserved terminal phenylalanine or tryptophan, this CDR3 likely stems from a read error. V gene TRBV6-1 combines with J gene TRBJ1-5, with a weak D call TRBD1 (5 bases). Germline V lookup: CDR1 MNHNS, CDR2 SASEGT. The CDR3 is made up of 18 amino acids. V lost 2 bases to trimming and J lost 0 bases, with 17 bases between them. CDR3 DNA sequence: TGTGCCAGCAGTGAATTTATGAAGGGGTATCGTAGCAATCAGCCCCAGCATCTT. Protein product: CASSEFMKGYRSNQPQHL.

This clonotype was detected ten times or more. The rearrangement joins TRBV7-2 to TRBJ1-2; 7 bases fit TRBD1. This CDR3 contains 18 residues. The germline gives CDR1 SGHTA, CDR2 FQGNSA. Trimming took 1 base from V and 5 from J; bases not matched to a gene: 16. The CDR3 region is CASSLDPWTGPRRYGYTF. The CDR3 DNA sequence: TGTGCCAGCAGCTTAGATCCATGGACAGGACCTCGGCGGTATGGCTACACCTTC. The whole variable domain, remainder taken from reference TRBV7-2 and TRBJ1-2, is GAGVSQSPSNKVTEKGKDVELRCDPISGHTALYWYRQSLGQGLEFLIYFQGNSAPDKSGLPSDRFSAERTGGSVSTLTIQRTQQEDSAVYLCASSLDPWTGPRRYGYTFGSGTRLTVV.

This clonotype was observed many times. The chain links TRBV6-5 to TRBJ1-1, with D uncertain. This CDR3 is built from 13 residues. Trimming took off 4 bases at V and 0 bases at J, with 6 bases between the two ends. Germline values: CDR1 MNHEY, CDR2 SVGAGI. The CDR3 loop reads CASSSPLNTEAFF. Written as DNA, the CDR3 is TGTGCCAGCAGTTCTCCACTGAACACTGAAGCTTTCTTT.

This clonotype was counted many times. This chain connects TRBV5-5 to TRBJ1-2; D uncertain. Germline values: CDR1 SGHKS, CDR2 YYEKEE (reference sequence). This CDR3 has 11 residues. V was cut by 0 bases and J by 8 bases, with 5 bases left in between. The CDR3 here is CASSLGSGYTF. CDR3 DNA sequence: TGTGCCAGCAGCTTGGGGTCCGGCTACACCTTC.

The chain joins TRBV7-9 to TRBJ2-7; D is ambiguous. Looked up from germline, CDR1 is SEHNR and CDR2 is FQNEAQ (reference sequence). Trimming took 11 bases from V and 5 from J, leaving 13 bases between them. CDR3 length equals 11 residues. In DNA, the CDR3 is TGTGCCGGAACTCTTGGGGACGAGCAGTACTTC. Translation gives CAGTLGDEQYF.

The CDR3 region is CASSSFGRRDTQYF. The CDR3 coding sequence is TGTGCCAGCAGTAGTTTTGGTAGGAGGGATACGCAGTATTTT. This chain uses TRBV2 with TRBJ2-3; a weak D match, TRBD2 (5 bases). The CDR3 contains 14 residues. Germline CDR1 is SNHLY and CDR2 is FYNNEI. Between the trimmed V and J ends, which lost 5 bases and 6 bases, there was a span of 15 bases.

This clonotype has a handful of counts. The chain uses TRBV7-3 and TRBJ2-5; 11 bases align to TRBD2. CDR1 is SGHTA, CDR2 FQGTGA, per germline. V shed 2 bases and J 4 bases; nucleotides not matched to a gene: 3. The CDR3 is 15 residues long. The CDR3 here is CASSLSGLAGETQYF. DNA for the CDR3: TGTGCCAGCAGCTTATCAGGACTAGCGGGAGAGACCCAGTACTTC. The complete variable domain, with remaining parts taken from reference TRBV7-3 and TRBJ2-5, reads GAGVSQTPSNKVTEKGKYVELRCDPISGHTALYWYRQSLGQGPEFLIYFQGTGAADDSGLPNDRFFAVRPEGSVSTLKIQRTERGDSAVYLCASSLSGLAGETQYFGPGTRLLVL.

The rearrangement joins TRBV3-1 to TRBJ2-5, with 10 bases identical to TRBD2. CDR1 LGHDT and CDR2 YNNKEL come from the germline V gene (reference sequence). The CDR3 runs to 14 residues. V was pared by 2 bases and J by 7 bases, with 4 bases of the junction left unmatched. CDR3 sequence: CASSQPLAGRTQYF. In DNA, the CDR3 is TGTGCCAGCAGCCAACCACTAGCGGGGAGGACCCAGTACTTC.

V and J are TRBV4-3 and TRBJ1-2; possible D gene TRBD1, 6 bases. This CDR3 has 17 amino acids. The ends were cut back, 1 base at V and 9 bases at J, with 24 bases in the middle. The germline CDR1 and CDR2 sequences are LGHNA and YSLEER. The CDR3 is CASSQAQGQVNGYSYTF. The DNA for the CDR3 is TGCGCCAGCAGCCAAGCCCAGGGGCAGGTTAATGGGTATAGCTACACCTTC.

This clonotype was recorded many times. V usage is TRBV27 and J usage is TRBJ2-7, with TRBD2 identical over 9 bases. The CDR3 extends over 14 amino acids. The V gene end was trimmed by 4 bases and the J gene end by 5 bases; junction bases not matched to a gene: 6. CDR1 is MNHEY, CDR2 SMNVEV, per germline (reference sequence). CDR3 residues: CASSSGTSLDEQYF. The CDR3 DNA reads TGTGCCAGCAGTTCCGGGACTAGCTTGGACGAGCAGTACTTC.

In this sample, this clonotype turned up a few times. The rearrangement joins TRBV20-1 to TRBJ2-7, with 11 bases lining up with TRBD2. The length of the CDR3 is 14 residues. Losses at the gene ends were 2 bases for V and 3 bases for J; bases not matched to a gene: 3. From germline, CDR1 is DFQATT and CDR2 SNEGSKA (reference sequence). CDR3 coding DNA: TGCAGTGCTAGAACTAGCGGGAGAGTCTACGAGCAGTACTTC. Its protein product is CSARTSGRVYEQYF.

This clonotype was detected only a few times. This CDR3 reads CASGPGESPLHF. The CDR3 DNA follows: TGTGCCAGCGGGCCAGGGGAATCACCCCTCCACTTT. The chain combines TRBV7-6 with TRBJ1-6; D may be TRBD1 (6 bases). The CDR3 contains 12 residues. The germline V gene encodes CDR1 SGHVS and CDR2 FNYEAQ. Deletions cut 8 bases from V and 10 bases from J, with 12 bases between. Full variable domain (outside the CDR3, taken from reference TRBV7-6 and TRBJ1-6): GAGVSQSPRYKVTKRGQDVALRCDPISGHVSLYWYRQALGQGPEFLTYFNYEAQQDKSGLPNDRFSAERPEGSISTLTIQRTEQRDSAMYRCASGPGESPLHFGNGTRLTVT.

This clonotype appeared many times. The chain is built from TRBV3-1 and TRBJ2-7, with 9 bases fitting TRBD1. V shed 3 bases, J shed 4 bases, and the junction held 7 bases outside the gene matches. Germline V lookup: CDR1 LGHDT, CDR2 YNNKEL (reference sequence). The CDR3 spans 15 residues. In DNA, the CDR3 is TGTGCCAGCAGCCAGAAAACAGGGGGCTGGTACGAGCAGTACTTC. Encoded protein: CASSQKTGGWYEQYF.

This clonotype appeared a few times. This CDR3 reads CASSPYRGQGEIYEQYF. Here the CDR3 DNA reads TGTGCCAGCTCACCTTACAGGGGACAGGGGGAGATCTACGAGCAGTACTTC. This chain joins TRBV18 and TRBJ2-7, with 11 nucleotides matching TRBD1. The CDR3 covers 17 residues. Looked up from germline, CDR1 is KGHSH and CDR2 is LQKENI. Unmatched junction bases numbered 10, after V lost 3 bases and J lost 3 bases.

This clonotype was seen only a few times. The chain is built from TRBV9 and TRBJ1-6; D call uncertain. Trimming removed 0 bases from V and 10 bases from J, with 14 bases in between. CDR1 and CDR2 from the germline V gene are SGDLS and YYNGEE. The CDR3 sequence is 15 residues long. The CDR3 region is CASSVGGGLSSPLHF. The DNA of the CDR3 is TGTGCCAGCAGCGTAGGAGGAGGGCTGAGCTCACCCCTCCACTTT.

The chain is built from TRBV4-1 and TRBJ2-7; 7 bases align to TRBD1. V lost 6 bases to trimming and J lost 6 bases; unmatched junction nucleotides: 11. The CDR3 is made up of 14 amino acids. Germline loops: CDR1 MGHRA, CDR2 YSYEKL. The CDR3 protein is CASRSVTGSPEQYF. CDR3 bases: TGCGCCAGCAGATCAGTGACAGGGTCTCCCGAGCAGTACTTC.

The chain carries TRBV24-1 and TRBJ1-1; a possible D gene is TRBD1 (5 bases). V lost 2 bases and J 5 bases, leaving 11 bases between the germline ends. The CDR3 extends over 14 amino acids. Per germline, CDR1 KGHDR and CDR2 SFDVKD. CDR3 DNA: TGTGCCACCAGTGATTCCCAGGGCGGAACTGAAGCTTTCTTT. It encodes CATSDSQGGTEAFF.

Comments on this clonotype: Compared with germline, one end of the junction differs, possibly owing to a read error. The CDR3 is CANSSTSFGVLTF. The DNA of the CDR3 is TGTGCCAACAGCTCTACTAGTTTCGGCGTCCTGACTTTC. The rearrangement links TRBV7-3 to TRBJ2-6, with a tentative D call TRBD2 (5 bases). Germline V gene data show CDR1 as SGHTA and CDR2 as FQGTGA. The CDR3 is 13 amino acids.

The chain has TRBV6-1 and TRBJ1-5; 11 bases agree with TRBD1. CDR1 and CDR2 from the germline V gene are MNHNS and SASEGT. Trimming removed 10 bases from V and 4 bases from J; junction bases left unmatched: 9. The CDR3 spans 15 residues. The CDR3 here is CATTGTGGRNQPQHF. The CDR3 DNA reads TGTGCCACCACCGGGACAGGGGGACGTAATCAGCCCCAGCATTTT.

This clonotype was observed at least ten times. The chain combines TRBV30 with TRBJ1-2; D gene ambiguous. Trimming removed 3 bases from V and 9 bases from J, with 17 bases in between. Germline V gene sequence: CDR1 GTSNPN, CDR2 SVGIG (reference sequence). The CDR3 has 13 residues. The CDR3 DNA reads as TGTGCCTGGAGCCCACGGTCAACCGGGAGCTACACCTTC. Translation gives CAWSPRSTGSYTF. The whole variable domain, filled in from reference TRBV30 and TRBJ1-2, reads SQTIHQWPATLVQPVGSPLSLECTVEGTSNPNLYWYRQAAGRGLQLLFYSVGIGQISSEVPQNLSASRPQDRQFILSSKKLLLSDSGFYLCAWSPRSTGSYTFGSGTRLTVV.

This clonotype was counted between two and nine times. A much bigger clone sits one base away, suggesting this may be a read error. The chain is built from TRBV27 and TRBJ1-1, with D possibly matching TRBD1 (5 bases). This CDR3 is 14 amino acids long. Germline V gene sequence: CDR1 MNHEY, CDR2 SMNVEV (reference sequence). CDR3 in DNA: TGTGCCTGCAGCGGCAGGGTAGGGAACACTGAAGCTTTCTTT. This translates into CACSGRVGNTEAFF.

This clonotype was counted between two and nine times. V usage is TRBV30 and J usage is TRBJ2-7; no reliable D call. Per the germline V gene, CDR1 is GTSNPN and CDR2 is SVGIG (reference sequence). V dropped 3 bases and J dropped 3 bases, with 6 bases sitting between them. This CDR3 spans 11 amino acids. CDR3 DNA: TGTGCCTGGAGGGAGAACTACGAGCAGTACTTC. Translated: CAWRENYEQYF. Full variable domain (rest looked up from reference TRBV30 and TRBJ2-7): SQTIHQWPATLVQPVGSPLSLECTVEGTSNPNLYWYRQAAGRGLQLLFYSVGIGQISSEVPQNLSASRPQDRQFILSSKKLLLSDSGFYLCAWRENYEQYFGPGTRLTVT.

The chain uses TRBV7-9 and TRBJ1-4; D possibly corresponds to TRBD1 (6 bases). The V end lost 2 bases, the J end lost 8 bases, and 6 bases lay between the germline ends. This CDR3 contains 12 residues. The germline gives CDR1 SEHNR, CDR2 FQNEAQ (reference sequence). CDR3 loop: CASSLQGEKLFF. In DNA form, the CDR3 reads TGTGCCAGCAGCTTACAGGGGGAAAAACTGTTTTTT.